Shown below are 9 T cell receptor beta chains from a single sample sequenced in a study of response to subunit inactivated influenza vaccine. In TCRdb, the RT-PCR reads were re-called with MiXCR into one record per CDR3 protein. This table holds some 570,000 distinct CDR3 sequences, about 11% found once. This same sample was also taken into another study, of T cells expressing NK-cell markers. According to that study: Scientists made TCR beta cDNA using 5'RACE template switching with UMIs.

This sample comprised PBMCs from blood, obtained on the day of vaccination. These receptors all come from a man aged 50-60 years who received an inactivated influenza vaccine.

On this clonotype itself: Sequence at one end of the junction differs from germline and may be a read error. This chain connects TRBV30 to TRBJ2-6; the D gene is possibly TRBD2 (6 bases). The CDR3 runs 15 residues. The germline CDR1 and CDR2 sequences are GTSNPN and SVGIG (reference sequence). The CDR3 DNA follows: TGTGCCTGGAGTGTAGACGTAGGAGGGGCCAACGTCCTGATTTTC. Its translation: CAWSVDVGGANVLIF.

The chain combines TRBV5-1 with TRBJ2-1; 7 nucleotides match TRBD1. The CDR3 has 14 residues. The germline V gene has CDR1 SGHRS and CDR2 YFSETQ. The V and J ends lost 4 bases and 4 bases, in that order; junction bases with no gene match: 5. CDR3 protein: CASSSGTEYNEQFF. The CDR3 nucleotides are TGCGCCAGCAGCAGTGGGACAGAATACAATGAGCAGTTCTTC.

This clonotype appeared many times. The CDR3 DNA reads as TGTGCCAGCAGTTTATTCTTCCAGTTTAGTGAGCAGTTCTTC. It yields the protein CASSLFFQFSEQFF. The rearrangement joins TRBV28 to TRBJ2-1; no firm D call. This CDR3 has 14 residues. V was shortened by 1 base and J by 9 bases, with 13 bases between the two germline ends. Looked up from germline, CDR1 is MDHEN and CDR2 is SYDVKM.

Only a few counts were recorded for this clonotype. This chain joins TRBV10-3 and TRBJ2-7; weak D call: TRBD1 (6 bases). Between the trimmed V and J ends, which lost 9 bases and 2 bases, there was a span of 17 bases. This CDR3 comprises 14 residues. Germline loops: CDR1 ENHRY, CDR2 SYGVKD. This CDR3 reads CAIALQGQPYEQYF. In DNA, the CDR3 is TGTGCCATAGCATTACAGGGCCAACCCTACGAGCAGTACTTC.

This clonotype was seen ten or more times. This chain joins TRBV12-3 or TRBV12-4 and TRBJ2-3, with 12 bases that match TRBD2. CDR3 length: 14 residues. The ends lost 8 bases at V and 6 bases at J; junction bases unmatched: 6. The CDR3 bases are TGTGCCAGCCAGACTAGCGGGAGAGCCGATACGCAGTATTTT. Translated: CASQTSGRADTQYF.

This clonotype was counted a few times. This chain connects TRBV7-2 to TRBJ2-1; 12 nucleotides match TRBD2. CDR1 and CDR2 from the germline V gene are SGHTA and FQGNSA. The CDR3 has 16 residues. V was clipped by 5 bases and J by 7 bases; unmatched bases: 9. The CDR3 loop reads CASSPATSGSWNEQFF. The CDR3 nucleotides are TGTGCCAGCAGCCCAGCGACTAGCGGGAGTTGGAATGAGCAGTTCTTC.

This clonotype occurred many times. The gene calls are TRBV5-5 and TRBJ2-1; no definite D call. Looked up from germline, CDR1 is SGHKS and CDR2 is YYEKEE (reference sequence). Trimming left V 2 bases short and J 0 bases short, with 6 bases between. This CDR3 comprises 14 residues. CDR3 residues: CASSFPGSYNEQFF. The CDR3, as DNA: TGTGCCAGCAGCTTCCCGGGCTCCTACAATGAGCAGTTCTTC.

The chain recombines TRBV6-5 with TRBJ2-5; unclear D gene. V was cut by 2 bases and J by 4 bases, with 8 bases left in between. CDR3 length: 13 amino acids. Germline assignment: CDR1 MNHEY and CDR2 SVGAGI. CDR3 protein: CASSYDSVETQYF. As DNA, the CDR3 is TGTGCCAGCAGTTACGATTCCGTAGAGACCCAGTACTTC.

The V and J genes are TRBV20-1 and TRBJ2-1; D uncertain. Germline V lookup: CDR1 DFQATT, CDR2 SNEGSKA (reference sequence). V was cut by 6 bases and J by 4 bases, with 16 bases left in between. This CDR3 has 14 residues. The CDR3 bases are TGCAGTGCCCAGACCGTGGAACCGTACAATGAGCAGTTCTTC. This sequence encodes CSAQTVEPYNEQFF.